This TCR beta chain was identified in a study of monozygotic twins with inflammatory bowel disease. The CDR3 covers 11 residues. Per germline, CDR1 DFQATT and CDR2 SNEGSKA (reference sequence). Study results and caveats: Individual T cell subtypes were not distinguishable.

Concerning this clonotype itself: Its antigen is unknown.

The quantity of total RNA per TCR library was approximately 3,300 ng. With the 5' RACE reads reprocessed, TCRdb shows one record per CDR3 protein and no DNA. The sample yields about 160,000 distinct CDR3 sequences, of which the top ten take up roughly 2.4%. The genes are TRBV20-1 and TRBJ2-5. The TCR comes from a human donor with ulcerative colitis or Crohn's disease, or a healthy co-twin of an affected twin (not recorded which). The sequenced sample consisted of blood. CDR3 amino acids: CSANGQETQYF.